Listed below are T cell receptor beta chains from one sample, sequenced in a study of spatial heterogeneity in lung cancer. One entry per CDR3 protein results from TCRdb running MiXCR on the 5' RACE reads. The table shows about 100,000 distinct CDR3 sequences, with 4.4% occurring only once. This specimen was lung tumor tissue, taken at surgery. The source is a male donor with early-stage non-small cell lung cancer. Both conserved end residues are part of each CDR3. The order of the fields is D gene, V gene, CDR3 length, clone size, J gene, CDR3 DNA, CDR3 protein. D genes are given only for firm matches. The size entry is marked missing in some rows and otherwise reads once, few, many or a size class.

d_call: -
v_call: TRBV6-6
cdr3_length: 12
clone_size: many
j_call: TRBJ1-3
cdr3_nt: TGTGCCAGCGGACACTCTGGAAACACCATATATTTT
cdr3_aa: CASGHSGNTIYF

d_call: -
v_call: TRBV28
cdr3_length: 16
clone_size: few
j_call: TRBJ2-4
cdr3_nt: TGTGCCAGCAGTTTCGCTTTCGACAATCAGAAAAACATTCAGTACTTC
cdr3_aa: CASSFAFDNQKNIQYF

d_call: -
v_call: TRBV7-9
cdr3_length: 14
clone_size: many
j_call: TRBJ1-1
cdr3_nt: TGTGCCAGCAGCTTACCCACAGGGCGGACTGAAGCTTTCTTT
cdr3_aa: CASSLPTGRTEAFF

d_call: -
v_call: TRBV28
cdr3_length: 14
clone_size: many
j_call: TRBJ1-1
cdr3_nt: TGTGCCAGCAACGTGCATCGGGAGAACACTGAAGCTTTCTTT
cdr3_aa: CASNVHRENTEAFF

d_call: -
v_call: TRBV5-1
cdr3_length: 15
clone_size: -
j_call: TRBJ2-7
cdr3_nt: TGCGCCAGCAGCTACGCTCCGGGAGCAAATTACGAGCAGTACTTC
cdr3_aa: CASSYAPGANYEQYF

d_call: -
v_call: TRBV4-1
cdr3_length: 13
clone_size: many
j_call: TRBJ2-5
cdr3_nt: TGCGCCAGCAGCCAAGAGACCAGAGAGACCCAGTACTTC
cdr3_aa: CASSQETRETQYF

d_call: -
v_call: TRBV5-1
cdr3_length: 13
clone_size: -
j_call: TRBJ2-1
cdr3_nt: TGCGCCAGTCGACAGCGGTTGGACGATGAGCAGTTCTTC
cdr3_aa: CASRQRLDDEQFF

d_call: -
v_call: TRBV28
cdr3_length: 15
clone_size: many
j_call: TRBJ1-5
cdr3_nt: TGTGCCAGCAGTTTCCCTGGTGGGTTCTATCAGCCCCAGCATTTT
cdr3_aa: CASSFPGGFYQPQHF

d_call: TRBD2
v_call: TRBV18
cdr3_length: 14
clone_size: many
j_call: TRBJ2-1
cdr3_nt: TGTGCCAGCTCTCAGGCTAGCGGGAGTTATGAGCAGTTCTTC
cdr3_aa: CASSQASGSYEQFF

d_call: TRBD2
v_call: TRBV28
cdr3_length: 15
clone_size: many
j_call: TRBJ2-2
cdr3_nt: TGTGCCAGCAGGACGGGACTAGCATTCACCGGGGAGCTGTTTTTT
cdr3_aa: CASRTGLAFTGELFF

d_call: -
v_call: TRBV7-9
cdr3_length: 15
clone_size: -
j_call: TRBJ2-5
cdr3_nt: TGTGCCAGCAGCTTACTTCGGCAGGGCGGGGAGACCCAGTACTTC
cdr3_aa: CASSLLRQGGETQYF

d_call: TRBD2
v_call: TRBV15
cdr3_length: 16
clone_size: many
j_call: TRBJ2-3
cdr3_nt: TGTGCCACCAGCAGAGAGCGTCTAGCGGGCACAGATACGCAGTATTTT
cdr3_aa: CATSRERLAGTDTQYF

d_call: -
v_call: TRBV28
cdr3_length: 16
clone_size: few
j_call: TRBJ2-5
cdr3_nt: TGTGCCAGCAGTTTGGGGGAAAGCGAGTGGCAAGAGACCCAGTACTTC
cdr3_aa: CASSLGESEWQETQYF

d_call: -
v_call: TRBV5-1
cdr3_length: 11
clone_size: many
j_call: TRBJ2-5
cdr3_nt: TGCGCCAGCGCCAGGGAAGAGACCCAGTACTTC
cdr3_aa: CASAREETQYF

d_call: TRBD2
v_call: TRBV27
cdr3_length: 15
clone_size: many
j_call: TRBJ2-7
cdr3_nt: TGTGCCAGCAGTCCCAAGAGCGGGACCTCCTACGAGCAGTACTTC
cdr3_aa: CASSPKSGTSYEQYF

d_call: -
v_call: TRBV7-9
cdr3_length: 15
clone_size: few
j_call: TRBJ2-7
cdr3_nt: TGTGCCAGCAGCTTCGACATCAACGCCGGGGACGAGCAGTACTTC
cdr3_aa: CASSFDINAGDEQYF

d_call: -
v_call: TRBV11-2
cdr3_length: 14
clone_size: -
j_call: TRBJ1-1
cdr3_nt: TGTGCCAGCAGCTTTGTCGTCGGAGGCACTGAAGCTTTCTTT
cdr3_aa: CASSFVVGGTEAFF

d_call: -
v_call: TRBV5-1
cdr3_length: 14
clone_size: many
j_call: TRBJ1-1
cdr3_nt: TGCGCCAGCAGCCCGACCGCCAGGGGCACTGAAGCTTTCTTT
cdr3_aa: CASSPTARGTEAFF

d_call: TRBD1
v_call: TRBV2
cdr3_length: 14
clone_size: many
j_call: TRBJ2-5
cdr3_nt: TGTGCCAGCAGTGTCGGACAGGGGAAAGAGACCCAGTACTTC
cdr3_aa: CASSVGQGKETQYF

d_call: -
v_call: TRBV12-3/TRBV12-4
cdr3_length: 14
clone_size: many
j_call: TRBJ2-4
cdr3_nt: TGTGCCAGCAGTTTTCTGGGAGTAGGAAACATTCAGTACTTC
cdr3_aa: CASSFLGVGNIQYF

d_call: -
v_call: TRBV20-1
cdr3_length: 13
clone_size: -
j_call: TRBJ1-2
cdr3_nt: TGCAGTGCTAGCCCCATTGGGAACTATGGCTACACCTTC
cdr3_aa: CSASPIGNYGYTF

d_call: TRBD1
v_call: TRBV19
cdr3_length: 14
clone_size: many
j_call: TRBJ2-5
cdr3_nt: TGTGCCAGACCTACTCCAGGGGGCGAAGAGACCCAGTACTTC
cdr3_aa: CARPTPGGEETQYF

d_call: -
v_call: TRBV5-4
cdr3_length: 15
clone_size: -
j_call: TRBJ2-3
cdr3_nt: TGTGCCAGCAACTTGTCCGGGAGTGGCACAGATACGCAGTATTTT
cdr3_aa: CASNLSGSGTDTQYF

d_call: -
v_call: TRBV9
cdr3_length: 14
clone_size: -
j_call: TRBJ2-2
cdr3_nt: TGTGCCAGCAACCGTCCACTCGATCGCGGGGAGCTGTTTTTT
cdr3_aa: CASNRPLDRGELFF

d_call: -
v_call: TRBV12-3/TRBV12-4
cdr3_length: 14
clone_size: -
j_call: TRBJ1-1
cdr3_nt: TGTGCCAGCAGTCGTGACGGACTGAACACTGAAGCTTTCTTT
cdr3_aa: CASSRDGLNTEAFF

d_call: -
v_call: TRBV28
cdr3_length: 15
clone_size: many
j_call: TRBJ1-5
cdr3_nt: TGTGCCAGCAGTTTAGGGGGGGGTAGCAATCAGCCCCAGCATTTT
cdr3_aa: CASSLGGGSNQPQHF